A selection of T cell receptor beta chains follows, all from one sample in a study of CD8+ T cells in alopecia areata. Only in-frame clones appear in the TCRdb table, and some are missing; sequencing was by immunoSEQ multiplex PCR. This table holds about 120,000 clones, roughly two fifths found once. Input material: CD4+ T cells sorted from blood. The origin of the receptors is a human donor with alopecia areata. Each CDR3 is given with its conserved first and last residue. D genes are given only for firm matches. Clone size, where shown, is once, few, many, or a class for clones that have expanded.

d_call,clone_size,j_call,v_call,cdr3_aa,cdr3_nt
-,few,TRBJ1-1,TRBV10-3,CAIKRNTEAFF,TGTGCCATCAAGAGGAACACTGAAGCTTTCTTT
-,-,TRBJ2-5,TRBV30,CAYHRWGIQETQYF,TGTGCCTATCACAGGTGGGGGATCCAAGAGACCCAGTACTTC
-,-,TRBJ1-4,TRBV27,CASSSSQTAALEKLFF,TGTGCCAGCAGTTCGAGCCAGACAGCCGCCCTTGAAAAACTGTTTTTT
TRBD2,few,TRBJ2-2,TRBV29-1,CSVSRTSGDTGELFF,TGCAGCGTTTCTAGGACTAGCGGAGACACCGGGGAGCTGTTTTTT
-,few,TRBJ2-1,TRBV5-6,CASSSPARNEQFF,TGTGCCAGCAGCTCCCCCGCGCGAAATGAGCAGTTCTTC
TRBD1,few,TRBJ2-5,TRBV29-1,CSVGRQGGETQYF,TGCAGCGTTGGGCGACAGGGGGGAGAGACCCAGTACTTC
TRBD1,-,TRBJ2-7,TRBV29-1,CSVEGQAKREQYF,TGCAGCGTTGAGGGACAGGCGAAACGGGAGCAGTACTTC
-,few,TRBJ2-6,TRBV5-1,CASSLASSGANVLTF,TGCGCCAGCAGCTTGGCAAGCTCTGGGGCCAACGTCCTGACTTTC
TRBD1,-,TRBJ2-1,TRBV7-9,CASSLGDRAHNEQFF,TGTGCCAGCAGCTTAGGAGACAGGGCGCACAATGAGCAGTTCTTC
-,many,TRBJ2-7,TRBV28,CASSPRDANEQYF,TGTGCCAGCAGTCCTCGGGACGCCAACGAGCAGTACTTC
TRBD1,-,TRBJ1-5,TRBV29-1,CSVLTGGNQPQHF,TGCAGCGTTCTGACAGGGGGCAATCAGCCCCAGCATTTT
TRBD1,-,TRBJ2-7,TRBV5-1,CASSLAPDRVYEQYF,TGCGCCAGCAGCTTGGCACCAGACAGGGTCTACGAGCAGTACTTC
TRBD2,-,TRBJ2-1,TRBV28,CASNTGTSFRQFF,TGTGCCAGCAATACCGGGACTAGCTTTAGGCAGTTCTTC
-,-,TRBJ2-7,TRBV15,CASSRDEQYF,TGTGCCAGCAGCAGGGACGAGCAGTACTTC
TRBD1,few,TRBJ1-2,TRBV2,CASSPTGDKGYTF,TGTGCCAGCAGCCCTACAGGGGACAAGGGCTACACCTTC
-,-,TRBJ2-7,TRBV5-1,CASSLLQGGFYEQYF,TGCGCCAGCAGCTTGCTCCAGGGAGGATTCTACGAGCAGTACTTC
-,many,TRBJ1-5,TRBV19,CASNRDNHQPQHF,TGTGCCAGTAACCGGGACAACCATCAGCCCCAGCATTTT
-,few,TRBJ1-1,TRBV29-1,CSVVLAPNTEAFF,TGCAGTGTGGTTTTGGCTCCGAACACTGAAGCTTTCTTT
-,few,TRBJ2-4,TRBV5-1,CASSLESGLKNIQYF,TGCGCCAGCAGCCTGGAGAGCGGGCTTAAAAACATTCAGTACTTC
-,few,TRBJ2-1,TRBV5-1,CASSLGRTPYEQFF,TGCGCCAGCAGCTTGGGCCGGACCCCCTATGAGCAGTTCTTC
-,once,TRBJ2-7,TRBV6-6,CASSWSGGGLSYEQYF,TGTGCCAGCAGTTGGAGCGGCGGGGGCCTCTCCTACGAGCAGTACTTC
TRBD1,-,TRBJ1-2,TRBV2,CASRLGAGQVIYGYTF,TGTGCCAGCAGGCTGGGTGCGGGACAGGTTATCTATGGCTACACCTTC
-,few,TRBJ2-2,TRBV7-2,CASRKLTGELFF,TGTGCCAGCAGGAAGTTGACCGGGGAGCTGTTTTTT
TRBD2,-,TRBJ2-6,TRBV5-6,CASSSGTNPAGANVLTF,TGTGCCAGCAGCTCCGGGACTAACCCAGCTGGGGCCAACGTCCTGACTTTC
TRBD2,-,TRBJ2-1,TRBV29-1,CSVSGRVYNEQFF,TGCAGCGTTAGCGGGAGAGTCTACAATGAGCAGTTCTTC
TRBD2,few,TRBJ2-1,TRBV14,CASSPGLAGAGEQFF,TGTGCCAGCAGCCCCGGACTAGCGGGAGCAGGGGAGCAGTTCTTC